These 20 T cell receptor beta chains originate from one sample sequenced in a study of Graves' ophthalmopathy and Graves' hyperthyroidism. RNA transcripts were the template, and TCR beta CDR3 regions were amplified from them. After a first-round RT-PCR with HTBI primers, a second-round multiplex PCR was run. Via MiXCR, TCRdb re-called the multiplex PCR reads, giving one row per CDR3 protein. The sample consists of 500,000 to 800,000 distinct CDR3 sequences, approximately 39% of them appearing once. Specimen: peripheral blood. The source is an adult man with Graves' ophthalmopathy.

The J gene is TRBJ2-1, the V gene TRBV24-1; no clear D. Germline-derived CDR1 and CDR2 are KGHDR and SFDVKD. Trimming removed 3 bases at V and 9 bases at J, with 8 bases between. The CDR3 contains 12 residues. In DNA form, the CDR3 reads TGTGCCACCAGTGATAGCAGCGCTGAGCAGTTCTTC. Amino acid sequence: CATSDSSAEQFF.

The chain is built from TRBV7-2 and TRBJ2-2; 9 bases are a match to TRBD2. J was trimmed by 5 bases and V by 2 bases; bases with no gene match: 9. This CDR3 contains 17 residues. CDR1 is SGHTA, CDR2 FQGNSA, per germline. CDR3 amino acids: CASSLNSGGALTGELFF. The DNA for the CDR3 is TGTGCCAGCAGCTTAAATAGCGGGGGCGCGTTAACCGGGGAGCTGTTTTTT.

This chain connects TRBV10-3 to TRBJ1-6, with D tentatively TRBD1 (5 bases). The CDR3 is 13 amino acids. The V gene lost 8 bases and the J gene lost 6 bases, with 11 bases spanning the gap. Germline assignment: CDR1 ENHRY and CDR2 SYGVKD. In nucleotides, the CDR3 is TGTGCCATCTGTCAGGGAAGTAATTCACCCCTCCACTTT. Its translation is CAICQGSNSPLHF.

This clonotype was detected many times. This rearrangement joins TRBV12-3 or TRBV12-4 to TRBJ1-2; 7 bases are shared with TRBD1. The CDR3 runs to 13 residues. Trimming cost V 6 bases and J 10 bases; bases outside gene matches: 11. The CDR3 here is CASSRDRAVTYTF. The DNA for the CDR3 is TGTGCCAGCAGCCGTGACAGGGCTGTTACCTACACCTTC.

This clonotype was seen more than once but under ten times. DNA for the CDR3: TGTGCCTGGAGTAAGGACGGTCTGGGAGGCTACACCTTC. It specifies CAWSKDGLGGYTF. The V call is TRBV30, the J call TRBJ1-2; D is ambiguous. V lost 2 bases and J lost 8, with 15 bases in between. CDR1 is GTSNPN and CDR2 is SVGIG in the germline V gene (reference sequence). There are 13 residues in the CDR3.

Turning to this clonotype: This may stem from a read error, because a much larger clone lies one nucleotide away. The chain couples TRBV5-1 to TRBJ1-1; D might be TRBD1 (6 bases). With 1 base removed from V and 9 bases from J, the gap between germline ends came to 10 bases. Germline V gene sequence: CDR1 SGHRS, CDR2 YFSETQ. This CDR3 comprises 12 residues. The DNA of the CDR3 is TGCGCCAGCAGCTTGAGGACAGAAAAAGCTTTCTTT. This sequence encodes CASSLRTEKAFF.

This clonotype was observed at least ten times. The V and J genes are TRBV6-6 and TRBJ1-2; 9 bases line up with TRBD1. The CDR3 is 14 amino acids. V shed 5 bases and J 4 bases; nucleotides not matched to a gene: 5. Germline V CDR1 and CDR2: MNHNY, SVGAGI (reference sequence). The CDR3 loop is CASSTTGGAYGYTF. The CDR3 bases are TGTGCCAGCAGTACTACAGGGGGCGCCTATGGCTACACCTTC.

This clonotype was observed at least ten times. The CDR3: CASRREPQETQYF. In DNA, the CDR3 is TGTGCCAGCAGACGGGAGCCCCAAGAGACCCAGTACTTC. This chain uses TRBV2 with TRBJ2-5; D may be TRBD2 (6 bases). From germline, CDR1 is SNHLY and CDR2 FYNNEI. The V end was cut by 6 bases, the J end by 1 base, with 9 bases between. The CDR3 is made up of 13 amino acids.

This clonotype has just a few counts. This chain joins TRBV27 and TRBJ1-5; D is possibly TRBD1 (5 bases). The CDR3 has 14 residues. V lost 3 bases to trimming and J lost 5 bases, with 11 bases between them. Germline loops: CDR1 MNHEY, CDR2 SMNVEV (reference sequence). The CDR3 loop is CASSFAGGDQPQHF. CDR3 in DNA: TGTGCCAGCAGTTTCGCGGGGGGGGATCAGCCCCAGCATTTT.

About this clonotype: A much larger clonotype is one base distant, so this may be a read error. The gene calls are TRBV2 and TRBJ2-7; 9 bases agree with TRBD1. Per germline, CDR1 SNHLY and CDR2 FYNNEI. This CDR3 has 14 amino acids. CDR3 coding DNA: TGTGCCAGCAGCCCGGGACAGGGCTTCTACGGGCAGTACTTC. Translation: CASSPGQGFYGQYF. Combining the CDR3 with reference TRBV2 and TRBJ2-7 gives the whole variable domain EPEVTQTPSHQVTQMGQEVILRCVPISNHLYFYWYRQILGQKVEFLVSFYNNEISEKSEIFDDQFSVERPDGSNFTLKIRSTKLEDSAMYFCASSPGQGFYGQYFGPGTRLTVT.

This chain connects TRBV2 to TRBJ2-7, with TRBD2 matching 9 bases. Germline V gives CDR1 SNHLY, CDR2 FYNNEI. Trimming took 6 bases from V and 1 from J; bases not matched to a gene: 13. This CDR3 is 17 amino acids long. This chain's CDR3 is CASSYVAGVGGSYEQYF. The CDR3 region has the DNA TGTGCCAGCAGCTATGTAGCGGGAGTTGGGGGTTCCTACGAGCAGTACTTC.

The genes are TRBV11-2 and TRBJ2-5; a possible D gene is TRBD2 (6 bases). The CDR3 consists of 16 residues. The germline V and J ends were trimmed by 3 bases and 6 bases, with 20 bases remaining between them. The V gene's germline CDR1 is SGHAT and CDR2 FQNNGV. The CDR3 here is CASSFPGSTGVQTQYF. In DNA form, the CDR3 reads TGTGCCAGCAGCTTCCCCGGGAGCACGGGGGTACAGACCCAGTACTTC. Filled out from reference TRBV11-2 and TRBJ2-5, the complete variable domain reads EAGVAQSPRYKIIEKRQSVAFWCNPISGHATLYWYQQILGQGPKLLIQFQNNGVVDDSQLPKDRFSAERLKGVDSTLKIQPAKLEDSAVYLCASSFPGSTGVQTQYFGPGTRLLVL.

This clonotype was recorded once. The chain combines TRBV10-2 with TRBJ1-2, with D uncertain. Germline V CDR1 and CDR2: WSHSY, SAAADI. The CDR3 is 10 residues long. V was cut by 3 bases and J by 7 bases, with 3 bases left in between. CDR3 protein: CASSDAGYTF. In DNA form, the CDR3 reads TGCGCCAGCAGTGACGCTGGCTACACCTTC.

Comment on this clonotype: Being one base from a much bigger clone, this may be a read error. Likely a read error: the CDR3 ends without its conserved phenylalanine or tryptophan. The genes are TRBV25-1 and TRBJ1-1, with 8 bases lining up with TRBD1. The ends lost 6 bases at V and 8 bases at J; junction bases unmatched: 11. Germline V gives CDR1 MGHDK, CDR2 SYGVNS. The CDR3 is made up of 14 amino acids. In nucleotides, the CDR3 is TGTGCCAGCAGGCCAGGGGGCGATCGGGTCGAAGCTTTCTCT. Translating it yields CASRPGGDRVEAFS.

Comment on this clonotype: Since a much larger clone is just one base distant, this may be a read error. This chain joins TRBV6-4 and TRBJ2-5; D remains ambiguous. Germline V gives CDR1 MRHNA, CDR2 SNTAGT. Trimming removed 2 bases at V and 5 bases at J, with 9 bases between. This CDR3 is 13 amino acids long. CDR3 loop: CASSDPSWETQYF. CDR3 bases: TGTGCCAGCAGTGACCCTAGTTGGGAGACCCAGTACTTC.

The V call is TRBV3-1, the J call TRBJ2-5; the match to TRBD1 covers 7 bases. This CDR3 region has 15 residues. V lost 3 bases to trimming and J lost 2 bases; unmatched junction nucleotides: 6. CDR1 LGHDT and CDR2 YNNKEL come from the germline V gene (reference sequence). The CDR3 nucleotides are TGTGCCAGCAGCCAGATGACAGGGTGGCAAGAGACCCAGTACTTC. Residues: CASSQMTGWQETQYF.

The chain employs TRBV12-3 or TRBV12-4 and TRBJ2-3; TRBD2 aligns across 15 bases. The CDR3 totals 18 residues. Germline trimming cut 5 bases from V and 0 bases from J; bases unmatched to any gene: 6. As DNA, the CDR3 is TGTGCCAGCAGTGATGGACTAGCGGGAGGGATGAGCACAGATACGCAGTATTTT. Translation gives CASSDGLAGGMSTDTQYF.

This clonotype was counted only a few times. The genes are TRBV6-6 and TRBJ2-7; possible D gene TRBD1, 5 bases. From germline, CDR1 is MNHNY and CDR2 SVGAGI (reference sequence). This CDR3 is 15 amino acids long. The V end lost 0 bases, the J end lost 8 bases, and 17 bases lay between the germline ends. The DNA of the CDR3 is TGTGCCAGCAGTTACTCGGGCAGGGTATCATTACAGCAGTACTTC. Translation gives CASSYSGRVSLQQYF.

The chain recombines TRBV10-3 with TRBJ2-5; D is possibly TRBD1 or TRBD2 (5 bases each). The ends were cut back, 0 bases at V and 5 bases at J, with 13 bases in the middle. Germline V gene sequence: CDR1 ENHRY, CDR2 SYGVKD. This CDR3 contains 15 residues. The CDR3 nucleotides are TGTGCCATCAGTGAGTCCAAGGGGACGTTCGAGACCCAGTACTTC. Protein sequence: CAISESKGTFETQYF.

This sequence joins TRBV29-1 and TRBJ2-1; 9 bases match TRBD1. This CDR3 region has 11 residues. CDR1 is SQVTM, CDR2 ANQGSEA, per germline. Trimming removed 6 bases from V and 10 bases from J; junction bases left unmatched: 4. CDR3: CSVEQGAEQFF. CDR3 DNA: TGCAGCGTAGAACAGGGGGCCGAGCAGTTCTTC.